These 28 T cell receptor beta chains were sequenced from one sample in a study of human T cells and chemical hapten exposure. TCRdb redid the calling of the RACE reads with MiXCR, one entry per CDR3 protein. The table lists roughly 94,000 distinct CDR3 sequences, 7% to 10% of them singletons, with just over 2% in the top ten. This sample's time point: patch test 2, 6 weeks after DPC sensitization. Stated treatment: therapeutic diphenylcyclopropenone sensitization with weekly scalp DPC. The sample consisted of whole blood, taken in connection with sensitization to the hapten diphenylcyclopropenone (DPC). These receptors came from a woman between 40 and 50 years old with alopecia areata. Some clones in this sample may be carry-over from other donors' samples.

The chain is built from TRBV19 and TRBJ2-2, with 8 bases identical to TRBD2. Unmatched junction bases numbered 17, after V lost 6 bases and J lost 2 bases. This CDR3 is 19 amino acids long. CDR1 and CDR2 from the germline V gene are LNHDA and SQIVND (reference sequence). The CDR3 nucleotides are TGTGCCAGTAGGACGACCAGCCCCTTCGGGGGGGGAAACACCGGGGAGCTGTTTTTT. It encodes CASRTTSPFGGGNTGELFF.

The J gene is TRBJ2-1, the V gene TRBV18; TRBD2 is a possible D gene (6 bases). CDR1 and CDR2 (germline): KGHSH, LQKENI. Deletions cut 0 bases from V and 8 bases from J, with 8 bases between. CDR3 length: 13 amino acids. CDR3 in DNA: TGTGCCAGCTCACCACCCGGGGAGGATGAGCAGTTCTTC. This gives the protein CASSPPGEDEQFF.

The V call is TRBV28, the J call TRBJ2-7; no clear D gene. V lost 3 bases to trimming and J lost 1 base, with 13 bases between them. The CDR3 loop spans 15 amino acids. Germline V gives CDR1 MDHEN, CDR2 SYDVKM. This CDR3 is CASSFPRTKSYEQYF. CDR3 coding DNA: TGTGCCAGCAGTTTTCCCAGAACTAAATCCTACGAGCAGTACTTC.

This clonotype was counted at least ten times. The genes are TRBV3-2 and TRBJ2-7. TRBV3-2 is a known pseudogene. The CDR3 sequence is 14 residues long. CDR3 nucleotides: TGTGCCAGCAGCCCAACTGGCTACTTCTACGAGCAGTACTTC. This gives the protein CASSPTGYFYEQYF.

The sample holds many counts of this clonotype. The chain couples TRBV6-2 or TRBV6-3 to TRBJ2-7; D call uncertain. With 3 bases removed from V and 2 bases from J, the gap between germline ends came to 8 bases. The CDR3 is 13 amino acids. In germline, CDR1 is MNHEY, CDR2 SVGEGT. The CDR3: CASSYGRPYEQYF. CDR3 nucleotide sequence: TGTGCCAGCAGTTATGGCAGACCCTACGAGCAGTACTTC.

Many counts were recorded for this clonotype. This sequence joins TRBV12-3 or TRBV12-4 and TRBJ1-5; the D is unclear. V dropped 6 bases and J dropped 9 bases, with 15 bases sitting between them. The length of the CDR3 is 13 residues. For the CDR3, the DNA is TGTGCCAGCAGCCCGACTGGCCCAGGGCCCCAGCATTTT. It encodes CASSPTGPGPQHF.

This clonotype was seen a handful of times. The chain recombines TRBV24-1 with TRBJ2-7; no firm D call. V was shortened by 3 bases and J by 2 bases, with 10 bases between the two germline ends. The CDR3 is made up of 14 amino acids. Germline lookup yields CDR1 KGHDR and CDR2 SFDVKD. CDR3 residues: CATSDNPPTYEQYF. Written as DNA, the CDR3 is TGTGCCACCAGTGATAATCCACCCACCTACGAGCAGTACTTC.

This clonotype turned up a few times. The gene calls are TRBV29-1 and TRBJ1-2; D not resolved. This CDR3 spans 14 amino acids. From germline, CDR1 is SQVTM and CDR2 ANQGSEA. The V end lost 6 bases, the J end lost 0 bases, and 14 bases lay between the germline ends. The CDR3 DNA is TGCAGCGTAGGACCCGAGGTCTCTAACTATGGCTACACCTTC. Its translation: CSVGPEVSNYGYTF.

This clonotype was observed at least ten times. The chain joins TRBV29-1 to TRBJ2-3; no clear D gene. Per germline, CDR1 SQVTM and CDR2 ANQGSEA. CDR3 size: 12 residues. V dropped 6 bases and J dropped 1 base, with 8 bases sitting between them. As DNA, the CDR3 is TGCAGCGTGGGGATGGGCACAGATACGCAGTATTTT. Amino acid sequence: CSVGMGTDTQYF.

This clonotype was recorded a few times. A much larger clonotype is one base distant, so this may be a read error. The chain combines TRBV28 with TRBJ2-7; 11 bases agree with TRBD2. This CDR3 spans 14 amino acids. Germline V gene data show CDR1 as MDHEN and CDR2 as SYDVKM. The CDR3 protein is CTSRTSGSLYEQYF. CDR3 bases: TGTACCAGCCGTACTAGCGGGAGTTTGTACGAGCAGTACTTC.

To note about this clonotype: A much larger clonotype is one base distant, so this may be a read error. This chain uses TRBV5-5 with TRBJ2-7; D might be TRBD1 or TRBD2, each matching 5 bases. From germline, CDR1 is SGHKS and CDR2 YYEKEE (reference sequence). Trimming stripped 4 bases from V and 0 bases from J, with 11 bases between. This CDR3 spans 14 amino acids. This CDR3 reads CASSLWGCSYEQYF. Written as DNA, the CDR3 is TGTGCCAGCAGCCTCTGGGGGTGCTCCTACGAGCAGTACTTC.

This sequence joins TRBV11-2 and TRBJ2-7; D is unclear. Trimming pared 2 bases from V and 0 bases from J, leaving 8 bases between. Germline V lookup: CDR1 SGHAT, CDR2 FQNNGV. This CDR3 has 14 residues. CDR3 protein: CASSLWADSYEQYF. The CDR3 coding sequence is TGTGCCAGCAGCTTATGGGCTGACTCCTACGAGCAGTACTTC. Full variable domain (rest looked up from reference TRBV11-2 and TRBJ2-7): EAGVAQSPRYKIIEKRQSVAFWCNPISGHATLYWYQQILGQGPKLLIQFQNNGVVDDSQLPKDRFSAERLKGVDSTLKIQPAKLEDSAVYLCASSLWADSYEQYFGPGTRLTVT.

The chain uses TRBV20-1 and TRBJ2-1; D unresolved. Trimming stripped 6 bases from V and 5 bases from J, with 14 bases between. From germline, CDR1 is DFQATT and CDR2 SNEGSKA (reference sequence). CDR3 length: 13 amino acids. CDR3: CSAAKTPNNEQFF. DNA of the CDR3: TGCAGTGCGGCTAAGACACCCAACAATGAGCAGTTCTTC.

The sample holds a few counts of this clonotype. The chain uses TRBV11-2 and TRBJ2-1, with D uncertain. Trimming took off 2 bases at V and 8 bases at J, with 13 bases between the two ends. The V gene's germline CDR1 is SGHAT and CDR2 FQNNGV. This CDR3 contains 14 residues. The chain's CDR3 is CASSLLFLGHEQFF. The CDR3 nucleotides are TGTGCCAGCAGCTTATTATTTTTGGGTCATGAGCAGTTCTTC.

This clonotype showed up many times. The chain recombines TRBV6-5 with TRBJ2-7; D possibly corresponds to TRBD1 (6 bases). Trimming removed 5 bases at V and 2 bases at J, with 19 bases between. The CDR3 is made up of 16 amino acids. Looked up from germline, CDR1 is MNHEY and CDR2 is SVGAGI. The CDR3 coding sequence is TGTGCCAGCAGTCGTCCGACAGGTTCTTATACCTACGAGCAGTACTTC. This codes for CASSRPTGSYTYEQYF.

The V gene is TRBV28, the J gene TRBJ2-1; D may be TRBD1 or TRBD2 (6 bases each). The CDR3 has 15 residues. V shed 6 bases and J shed 10 bases, with 22 bases lying between them. CDR1 is MDHEN, CDR2 SYDVKM, per germline. The CDR3: CASSPGGHLLREQFF. The CDR3 DNA sequence: TGTGCCAGCAGCCCCGGGGGACACCTTCTGAGAGAGCAGTTCTTC.

In this sample, this clonotype turned up a few times. V is TRBV5-6 and J is TRBJ2-5; no clear D. Trimming cost V 4 bases and J 5 bases, with 15 bases left between them. This CDR3 has 14 residues. CDR1 is SGHDT and CDR2 is YYEEEE in the germline V gene. The CDR3 spells CASSPFWGEETQYF. In nucleotides, the CDR3 is TGTGCCAGCAGCCCGTTTTGGGGTGAGGAGACCCAGTACTTC.

This clonotype was seen a few times. The chain couples TRBV7-2 to TRBJ2-3; D gene uncertain. The ends were cut back, 5 bases at V and 3 bases at J, with 9 bases in the middle. The CDR3 contains 13 residues. Germline V gives CDR1 SGHTA, CDR2 FQGNSA. The CDR3, as DNA: TGTGCCAGCAGCCCTAGAAGGACAGATACGCAGTATTTT. Protein product: CASSPRRTDTQYF. Drawing the rest from reference TRBV7-2 and TRBJ2-3, the complete variable domain is GAGVSQSPSNKVTEKGKDVELRCDPISGHTALYWYRQSLGQGLEFLIYFQGNSAPDKSGLPSDRFSAERTGGSVSTLTIQRTQQEDSAVYLCASSPRRTDTQYFGPGTRLTVL.

The chain carries TRBV28 and TRBJ2-1; 11 bases agree with TRBD1. Trimming at V came to 3 bases and at J to 8 bases, leaving 3 bases not matched to a gene. There are 14 residues in the CDR3. The germline V gene has CDR1 MDHEN and CDR2 SYDVKM. CDR3 sequence: CASSFRTGGHEQFF. CDR3 nucleotide sequence: TGTGCCAGCAGTTTTAGGACAGGGGGCCATGAGCAGTTCTTC.

This clonotype was seen only a few times. This sequence joins TRBV7-7 and TRBJ2-5; a weak D match, TRBD2 (6 bases). CDR3 length: 15 residues. Germline V gives CDR1 SSHAT, CDR2 FNYEAQ (reference sequence). CDR3 protein: CASGSGRGTQETQYF. The CDR3 coding sequence is TGTGCTAGCGGAAGCGGACGGGGCACTCAAGAGACCCAGTACTTC.

V usage is TRBV5-1 and J usage is TRBJ2-1, with D perhaps assigned TRBD1 or TRBD2 (5 bases each). Deletions cut 5 bases from V and 6 bases from J, with 12 bases between. Germline values: CDR1 SGHRS, CDR2 YFSETQ. This CDR3 comprises 13 residues. Written as DNA, the CDR3 is TGCGCCAGCAGGGCCGGGGCCCCCAATGAGCAGTTCTTC. It codes for CASRAGAPNEQFF. Using reference TRBV5-1 and TRBJ2-1 for the parts outside the CDR3, the full variable domain is KAGVTQTPRYLIKTRGQQVTLSCSPISGHRSVSWYQQTPGQGLQFLFEYFSETQRNKGNFPGRFSGRQFSNSRSEMNVSTLELGDSALYLCASRAGAPNEQFFGPGTRLTVL.

Ten or more counts support this clonotype. V gene TRBV20-1 combines with J gene TRBJ2-1; 7 nucleotides line up with TRBD1. Per germline, CDR1 DFQATT and CDR2 SNEGSKA (reference sequence). J lost 9 bases, V lost 1 base, and 6 bases had no gene match. The CDR3 sequence is 13 residues long. The DNA of the CDR3 is TGCAGTGCTAGAGGTCACAGGGGCGGTGAGCAGTTCTTC. Encoded protein: CSARGHRGGEQFF.

This chain links TRBV7-9 with TRBJ1-1; D uncertain. CDR3 length: 13 amino acids. Germline V lookup: CDR1 SEHNR, CDR2 FQNEAQ (reference sequence). Trimming left V 0 bases short and J 3 bases short, with 5 bases between. The CDR3 spells CASSLAEDTEAFF. In DNA form, the CDR3 reads TGTGCCAGCAGCTTAGCCGAGGACACTGAAGCTTTCTTT.

The rearrangement joins TRBV7-8 to TRBJ2-2; 11 positions match TRBD1. The CDR3 spans 13 residues. Germline CDR1 SGHVS, CDR2 FQNEAQ. V trimming: 8 bases; J trimming: 4 bases; junction bases outside the gene matches: 0. CDR3 sequence reads: CASGTGGTGELFF. CDR3 sequence (DNA): TGTGCCAGCGGGACAGGGGGCACCGGGGAGCTGTTTTTT.

This clonotype was seen ten or more times. CDR3 coding DNA: TGTGCCAGCAGTTACAACGCACCCTCTGGGGCCAACGTCCTGACTTTC. It is translated as CASSYNAPSGANVLTF. This sequence joins TRBV6-5 and TRBJ2-6; unclear D gene. This CDR3 comprises 16 residues. Per germline, CDR1 MNHEY and CDR2 SVGAGI. With 2 bases removed from V and 0 bases from J, the gap between germline ends came to 8 bases.

The DNA of the CDR3 is TGCGCCAGCAGCAAGGGGACTAGCGGGGGCTCCTACGAGCAGTACTTC. It yields the protein CASSKGTSGGSYEQYF. This chain uses TRBV4-3 with TRBJ2-7; TRBD2 agrees at 14 bases. Germline V gene lookup returns CDR1 LGHNA and CDR2 YSLEER. The CDR3 has 16 amino acids. V lost 5 bases to trimming and J lost 0 bases; unmatched junction nucleotides: 3.

The chain couples TRBV28 to TRBJ2-2; 7 bases are shared with TRBD2. V lost 7 bases and J lost 6; bases outside the gene matches: 8. Germline CDR1 reads MDHEN; CDR2 reads SYDVKM. The CDR3 is 14 amino acids. CDR3 nucleotides: TGTGCCAGCATGGGCGGGAGTCGATCCGGGGAGCTGTTTTTT. It is translated as CASMGGSRSGELFF.

In its sample, this clonotype was seen many times. This chain links TRBV30 with TRBJ1-1; D is uncertain. Germline CDR1 GTSNPN, CDR2 SVGIG (reference sequence). The V gene lost 5 bases and the J gene lost 0 bases, with 7 bases spanning the gap. CDR3 size: 12 residues. The DNA of the CDR3 is TGTGCCTGGGCCAAGATGAACACTGAAGCTTTCTTT. It encodes CAWAKMNTEAFF.